Listed here are 20 T cell receptor beta chains from one sample, sequenced in a study of T-cell memory formation after mild COVID-19. TCRdb called the 5' RACE reads again in MiXCR, with one record for every CDR3 protein. The table has 400,000 to 550,000 distinct CDR3 sequences, approximately 23% seen once. Sample: PBMCs or a T cell subset sorted from them (not recorded which). These TCRs come from an adult woman who had mild COVID-19 (a few samples of this study predate the infection). Cell type and time point are not known.

This rearrangement joins TRBV12-3 or TRBV12-4 to TRBJ2-1; no clear D. The CDR3 runs to 11 residues. Between the trimmed V and J ends, which lost 6 bases and 9 bases, there was a span of 9 bases. The CDR3 DNA is TGTGCCAGCAGGAATCACAGTGAGCAGTTCTTC. It specifies CASRNHSEQFF.

The V gene is TRBV5-5, the J gene TRBJ1-1; TRBD1 might be the D (6 bases). Trimming removed 0 bases at V and 1 base at J, with 13 bases between. There are 16 residues in the CDR3. Looked up from germline, CDR1 is SGHKS and CDR2 is YYEKEE (reference sequence). The CDR3 is CASSLAWDTKNTEAFF. The CDR3 nucleotides are TGTGCCAGCAGCTTGGCTTGGGACACAAAGAACACTGAAGCTTTCTTT.

The V gene is TRBV12-3 or TRBV12-4, the J gene TRBJ2-5; D is tentatively TRBD1 or TRBD2 (5 bases each). CDR3 length equals 14 residues. Deletions cut 6 bases from V and 9 bases from J, with 20 bases between. The CDR3 sequence: CASSSSGAYGAQYF. In DNA, the CDR3 is TGTGCCAGCAGCTCCTCCGGGGCCTATGGGGCCCAGTACTTC.

The chain carries TRBV7-9 and TRBJ1-1; D remains unclear. This CDR3 spans 13 amino acids. Germline values: CDR1 SEHNR, CDR2 FQNEAQ (reference sequence). The ends were cut back, 4 bases at V and 3 bases at J, with 9 bases in the middle. CDR3 residues: CASSSRRDTEAFF. The CDR3 DNA is TGTGCCAGCAGCTCCCGGCGGGACACTGAAGCTTTCTTT.

The chain links TRBV15 to TRBJ2-3; TRBD1 agrees at 10 bases. The CDR3 length is 15 residues. Germline assignment: CDR1 LNHNV and CDR2 YYDKDF (reference sequence). Unmatched junction bases numbered 6, after V lost 8 bases and J lost 1 base. This CDR3 is CATGRQGAGTDTQYF. The CDR3 DNA reads as TGTGCCACCGGACGACAGGGGGCCGGCACAGATACGCAGTATTTT.

This rearrangement joins TRBV20-1 to TRBJ2-1; TRBD2 matches 10 bases. The germline V gene encodes CDR1 DFQATT and CDR2 SNEGSKA (reference sequence). The junction had 9 bases not matched to a gene; V was cut back by 1 base and J by 3 bases. The CDR3 consists of 17 residues. The CDR3 is CSARVWLAGAGYNEQFF. The CDR3 bases are TGCAGTGCTAGAGTGTGGCTAGCGGGAGCAGGCTACAATGAGCAGTTCTTC.

The CDR3: CASSSGQEAFETQYF. The DNA of the CDR3 is TGTGCCAGCAGCTCTGGACAGGAGGCATTTGAGACCCAGTACTTC. J is TRBJ2-5 and V is TRBV7-6; the match to TRBD1 covers 7 bases. V shed 4 bases and J 5 bases; nucleotides not matched to a gene: 10. Germline V gene lookup returns CDR1 SGHVS and CDR2 FNYEAQ. The CDR3 has 15 amino acids. The entire variable domain, with the rest obtained from reference TRBV7-6 and TRBJ2-5, is as follows: GAGVSQSPRYKVTKRGQDVALRCDPISGHVSLYWYRQALGQGPEFLTYFNYEAQQDKSGLPNDRFSAERPEGSISTLTIQRTEQRDSAMYRCASSSGQEAFETQYFGPGTRLLVL.

This clonotype turned up a few times. This rearrangement joins TRBV5-4 to TRBJ2-4, with D uncertain. The CDR3 consists of 14 residues. Between the trimmed V and J ends, which lost 3 bases and 7 bases, there was a span of 14 bases. The V gene's germline CDR1 is SGHNT and CDR2 YYREEE (reference sequence). CDR3 in DNA: TGTGCCAGCAGCTCCCCCGAGTCCAGGAACATTCAGTACTTC. Translation gives CASSSPESRNIQYF.

This clonotype was seen ten or more times. The gene calls are TRBV5-1 and TRBJ2-7; TRBD1 matches at 12 bases. Trimming cost V 4 bases and J 6 bases; bases outside gene matches: 5. The germline gives CDR1 SGHRS, CDR2 YFSETQ. This CDR3 comprises 14 residues. The CDR3 loop reads CASSAGQGAREQYF. The DNA of the CDR3 is TGCGCCAGCAGCGCGGGACAGGGGGCTCGCGAGCAGTACTTC. The whole variable domain, filled in from reference TRBV5-1 and TRBJ2-7, reads KAGVTQTPRYLIKTRGQQVTLSCSPISGHRSVSWYQQTPGQGLQFLFEYFSETQRNKGNFPGRFSGRQFSNSRSEMNVSTLELGDSALYLCASSAGQGAREQYFGPGTRLTVT.

The chain uses TRBV27 and TRBJ2-7; possibly TRBD1 or TRBD2 for D (6 bases each). The CDR3 covers 15 residues. Trimming cost V 5 bases and J 4 bases, with 18 bases left between them. Germline V gene sequence: CDR1 MNHEY, CDR2 SMNVEV (reference sequence). As DNA, the CDR3 is TGTGCCAGCAGTCGCCTCGGGGGCGGTGGATACGAGCAGTACTTC. This gives the protein CASSRLGGGGYEQYF.

The CDR3 loop reads CASRAGTSYQHF. CDR3 DNA: TGTGCCAGCAGGGCCGGGACTTCATACCAGCATTTT. The chain employs TRBV12-3 or TRBV12-4 and TRBJ1-5, with a weak D call TRBD1 (5 bases). The CDR3 loop spans 12 amino acids. V was shortened by 6 bases and J by 12 bases, with 15 bases between the two germline ends.

The CDR3 reads CASSQVATDTQYF. The CDR3 DNA sequence: TGTGCCAGCAGCCAAGTCGCCACAGATACGCAGTATTTT. The V call is TRBV3-1, the J call TRBJ2-3; no firm D call. The germline V gene has CDR1 LGHDT and CDR2 YNNKEL (reference sequence). Trimming stripped 1 base from V and 2 bases from J, with 4 bases between. The CDR3 contains 13 residues.

Ten or more counts support this clonotype. The CDR3 nucleotides are TGTGCCAGCAGCCCCCTGGGGGATACGCAGTATTTT. Translated, it gives CASSPLGDTQYF. The genes are TRBV7-2 and TRBJ2-3; no firm D call. The CDR3 loop spans 12 amino acids. V shed 5 bases and J shed 6 bases, with 9 bases lying between them. Germline V gene data show CDR1 as SGHTA and CDR2 as FQGNSA.

This chain joins TRBV12-3 or TRBV12-4 and TRBJ2-7; D is uncertain. With 4 bases removed from V and 4 bases from J, the gap between germline ends came to 8 bases. CDR3 length: 12 amino acids. The CDR3 nucleotides are TGTGCCAGCAGTTCGATTAGGTACGAGCAGTACTTC. Encoded protein: CASSSIRYEQYF.

This clonotype has a handful of counts. J is TRBJ2-7 and V is TRBV12-3 or TRBV12-4; 9 nucleotides line up with TRBD1. This CDR3 spans 14 amino acids. J was trimmed by 7 bases and V by 3 bases; bases with no gene match: 7. The CDR3 protein is CASSLGTGIREQYF. The CDR3 coding sequence is TGTGCCAGCAGTTTGGGGACAGGGATAAGGGAGCAGTACTTC.

V usage is TRBV12-3 or TRBV12-4 and J usage is TRBJ2-3, with TRBD2 matching 8 bases. V gave up 6 bases and J gave up 8 bases; unmatched junction bases: 13. The CDR3 has 15 residues. CDR3 DNA: TGTGCCAGCAGGCGTAGCGGGGAGTTTGCTTCTACGCAGTATTTT. Protein: CASRRSGEFASTQYF.

The sample holds a few counts of this clonotype. The V call is TRBV7-2, the J call TRBJ2-3, with TRBD2 identical over 10 bases. Germline assignment: CDR1 SGHTA and CDR2 FQGNSA. The trim removed 3 bases at V and 3 bases at J, leaving 6 bases unmatched. The CDR3 contains 16 residues. This CDR3 reads CASSFPAGGGTDTQYF. CDR3 in DNA: TGTGCCAGCAGCTTTCCAGCGGGAGGGGGAACAGATACGCAGTATTTT.

This rearrangement joins TRBV10-3 to TRBJ2-3; 7 nucleotides match TRBD1. Germline V gene sequence: CDR1 ENHRY, CDR2 SYGVKD. The CDR3 totals 13 residues. Trimming at V came to 9 bases and at J to 9 bases, leaving 12 bases not matched to a gene. CDR3 sequence reads: CAINDRDTLTQYF. The CDR3 nucleotides are TGTGCCATTAACGACAGGGATACTCTGACGCAGTATTTT.

V is TRBV4-1 and J is TRBJ2-5; 15 bases are a match to TRBD2. J gave up 2 bases and V 4 bases, and 8 bases lay outside the gene matches. From germline, CDR1 is MGHRA and CDR2 YSYEKL. The CDR3 contains 18 residues. CDR3 coding DNA: TGCGCCAGCAGCCCAGGACTAGCGGGGGGGCCGGGGCAAGAGACCCAGTACTTC. Translation: CASSPGLAGGPGQETQYF.

The chain is built from TRBV5-1 and TRBJ1-3; D is perhaps TRBD1 (5 bases). CDR1 SGHRS and CDR2 YFSETQ come from the germline V gene. Trimming stripped 4 bases from V and 4 bases from J, with 15 bases between. This CDR3 spans 15 amino acids. CDR3 sequence reads: CASSTAQGGGNTIYF. The CDR3 DNA is TGCGCCAGCAGCACGGCCCAGGGCGGAGGAAACACCATATATTTT.